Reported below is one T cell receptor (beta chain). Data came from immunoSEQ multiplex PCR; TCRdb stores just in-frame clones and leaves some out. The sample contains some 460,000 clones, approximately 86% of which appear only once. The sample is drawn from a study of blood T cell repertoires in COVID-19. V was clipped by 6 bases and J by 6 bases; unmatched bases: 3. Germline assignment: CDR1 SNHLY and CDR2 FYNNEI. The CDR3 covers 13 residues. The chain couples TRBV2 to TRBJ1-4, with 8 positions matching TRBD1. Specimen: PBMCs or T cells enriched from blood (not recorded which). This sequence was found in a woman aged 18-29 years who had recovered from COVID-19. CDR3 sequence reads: CASRQGAYEKLFF. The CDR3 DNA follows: TGTGCCAGCAGGCAGGGGGCGTATGAAAAACTGTTTTTT.